This T cell receptor beta chain was found in a study of blood T cell repertoires in COVID-19. Study information: Specimens from acute and convalescent COVID-19 originated in the United States, Italy and Spain. From T cells, B-cell-depleted T cells, or PBMCs came the material, which was cDNA or gDNA.

In the authors' workflow: Amplification of reference gene primers was used by the study to estimate nucleated cell counts. Profiled with immunoSEQ multiplex PCR; TCRdb holds only in-frame clones, not every one. That table gives V, J and clone size, and the DNA gave D and trimming. The profile shows about 76,000 clones, roughly 80% of them singletons. In this sample, this clone turned up once. Sequenced material: peripheral blood. The sequence derives from an older woman with acute or convalescent COVID-19.

The CDR3 sequence: CAWRRTGGETQYF. In nucleotides, the CDR3 is TGTGCCTGGAGACGGACAGGGGGAGAGACCCAGTACTTC. The rearrangement uses TRBV30 and TRBJ2-5; 10 bases match TRBD1. The CDR3 totals 13 residues. Germline loops: CDR1 GTSNPN, CDR2 SVGIG (reference sequence). V lost 3 bases to trimming and J lost 4 bases; unmatched junction nucleotides: 2.